The 17 T cell receptor beta chains given below trace back to one sample, sequenced in a study of T-cell reconstitution after alpha-beta-depleted transplantation in children. Molecular barcoding with unique molecular identifiers was used for the TCRbeta library. TCRdb reprocessed the PCR reads via MiXCR and lists one record per CDR3 protein. The table records around 240,000 distinct CDR3 sequences, 9.7% of them present only once. Here the sequenced sample was PBMCs from the stem cell graft donor, taken from the stem cell graft. The receptors here all came from a human donor who donated a stem cell graft to a child with SCID.

This clonotype was detected many times. The J gene is TRBJ2-7, the V gene TRBV5-5; weak D call: TRBD2 (6 bases). Per the germline V gene, CDR1 is SGHKS and CDR2 is YYEKEE (reference sequence). The CDR3 sequence is 15 residues long. V lost 1 base to trimming and J lost 5 bases, with 16 bases between them. This chain's CDR3 is CASSLIPGAIDEQYF. In DNA, the CDR3 is TGTGCCAGCAGCTTGATCCCGGGAGCTATCGACGAGCAGTACTTC. The variable domain in full, with the rest retrieved from reference TRBV5-5 and TRBJ2-7, is DAGVTQSPTHLIKTRGQQVTLRCSPISGHKSVSWYQQVLGQGPQFIFQYYEKEERGRGNFPDRFSARQFPNYSSELNVNALLLGDSALYLCASSLIPGAIDEQYFGPGTRLTVT.

This clonotype was seen many times. V usage is TRBV29-1 and J usage is TRBJ2-7; D possibly corresponds to TRBD2 (5 bases). Trimming stripped 3 bases from V and 2 bases from J, with 11 bases between. Germline V gene data show CDR1 as SQVTM and CDR2 as ANQGSEA. This CDR3 comprises 13 residues. CDR3 bases: TGCAGCGTTGACGGGGAGACGGCCTACGAGCAGTACTTC. Residues: CSVDGETAYEQYF.

The rearrangement joins TRBV7-2 to TRBJ2-2, with no clear D. V dropped 1 base and J dropped 7 bases, with 16 bases sitting between them. The CDR3 consists of 16 residues. Looked up from germline, CDR1 is SGHTA and CDR2 is FQGNSA. The CDR3 region is CASSLELNWLVGELFF. The CDR3 DNA follows: TGTGCCAGCAGCTTAGAGCTCAACTGGTTGGTCGGGGAGCTGTTTTTT.

This clonotype was seen a handful of times. In DNA form, the CDR3 reads TGTGCCAGCAGCTATAACAGGGGGCGCAACACTGAAGCTTTCTTT. Its protein product is CASSYNRGRNTEAFF. The rearrangement joins TRBV6-5 to TRBJ1-1; 9 bases align to TRBD1. The CDR3 covers 15 residues. V gave up 6 bases and J gave up 2 bases; unmatched junction bases: 7. Germline V gene sequence: CDR1 MNHEY, CDR2 SVGAGI.

This clonotype appeared many times. The rearrangement links TRBV10-3 to TRBJ1-6, with D perhaps matching TRBD1 (6 bases). This CDR3 region has 14 residues. Trimming left V 8 bases short and J 10 bases short, with 18 bases between. CDR1 is ENHRY, CDR2 SYGVKD, per germline. The CDR3 loop reads CAIQEVGAGSPLHF. In DNA form, the CDR3 reads TGTGCCATCCAAGAGGTGGGGGCTGGCTCACCCCTCCACTTT.

This clonotype has at least ten counts. The rearrangement joins TRBV7-2 to TRBJ2-1, with D hard to call. This CDR3 is built from 14 residues. CDR1 SGHTA and CDR2 FQGNSA come from the germline V gene. The ends were cut back, 2 bases at V and 7 bases at J, with 12 bases in the middle. CDR3 protein: CASSLRARWNEQFF. CDR3 nucleotide sequence: TGTGCCAGCAGCTTACGGGCTAGATGGAATGAGCAGTTCTTC.

This clonotype has ten or more counts. The V and J genes are TRBV28 and TRBJ1-6; no definite D call. V lost 3 bases, J lost 4 bases, and 7 bases lay in between. This CDR3 is 14 amino acids long. CDR1 is MDHEN and CDR2 is SYDVKM in the germline V gene. DNA of the CDR3: TGTGCCAGCAGTTTCGTGGGGTATAATTCACCCCTCCACTTT. This gives the protein CASSFVGYNSPLHF.

This clonotype was seen repeatedly, ten times or more. The gene calls are TRBV29-1 and TRBJ2-3; D may be TRBD1 (5 bases). Germline CDR1 is SQVTM and CDR2 is ANQGSEA. Trimming took off 4 bases at V and 3 bases at J, with 11 bases between the two ends. This CDR3 has 13 residues. Here the CDR3 reads CSVARVTTDTQYF. The CDR3 region has the DNA TGCAGCGTTGCCAGGGTTACGACAGATACGCAGTATTTT.

This clonotype was picked up many times. The V call is TRBV7-3, the J call TRBJ1-2, with 7 bases fitting TRBD1. Looked up from germline, CDR1 is SGHTA and CDR2 is FQGTGA. J lost 8 bases, V lost 5 bases, and 5 bases had no gene match. This CDR3 region has 12 residues. The CDR3 region is CASSRRDRGYTF. The CDR3 DNA reads as TGTGCCAGCAGCCGACGGGACAGAGGCTACACCTTC.

At least ten counts were recorded for this clonotype. The rearrangement links TRBV2 to TRBJ2-7, with 8 bases aligning to TRBD1. The junction had 6 bases not matched to a gene; V was cut back by 2 bases and J by 3 bases. The CDR3 runs 15 residues. Per the germline V gene, CDR1 is SNHLY and CDR2 is FYNNEI. CDR3 sequence: CASSERLTGDYEQYF. The CDR3 DNA sequence: TGTGCCAGCAGTGAAAGGTTGACAGGGGACTACGAGCAGTACTTC. The full variable domain, rest sourced from reference TRBV2 and TRBJ2-7, is EPEVTQTPSHQVTQMGQEVILRCVPISNHLYFYWYRQILGQKVEFLVSFYNNEISEKSEIFDDQFSVERPDGSNFTLKIRSTKLEDSAMYFCASSERLTGDYEQYFGPGTRLTVT.

This clonotype was seen ten or more times. The chain joins TRBV12-3 or TRBV12-4 to TRBJ1-2, with 8 nucleotides matching TRBD1. The CDR3 totals 16 residues. V lost 7 bases, J lost 3 bases, and 13 bases stayed unmatched. This CDR3 is CASNPLQGALDYGYTF. CDR3 nucleotides: TGTGCCAGCAACCCCCTCCAGGGGGCGCTGGACTATGGCTACACCTTC.

This clonotype was counted ten times or more. The V gene is TRBV15, the J gene TRBJ1-2; TRBD1 matches at 7 bases. V shed 0 bases and J 8 bases; nucleotides not matched to a gene: 9. CDR3 length: 15 residues. The germline gives CDR1 LNHNV, CDR2 YYDKDF (reference sequence). DNA of the CDR3: TGTGCCACCAGCAGAGACCGGGACAGCTTCGCCGGCTACACCTTC. This sequence encodes CATSRDRDSFAGYTF.

The table lists this clonotype with many counts. The chain links TRBV5-6 to TRBJ2-3; 7 positions agree with TRBD2. Germline loops: CDR1 SGHDT, CDR2 YYEEEE. J lost 8 bases, V lost 2 bases, and 17 bases had no gene match. This CDR3 spans 17 amino acids. The CDR3 region is CASSFLGRDPEESTQYF. The CDR3 region has the DNA TGTGCCAGCAGCTTCTTGGGGAGGGATCCCGAAGAGAGTACGCAGTATTTT.

This clonotype has only a few counts. V is TRBV28 and J is TRBJ1-5; the D gene is possibly TRBD1 (5 bases). Germline V gene sequence: CDR1 MDHEN, CDR2 SYDVKM. V lost 5 bases, J lost 4 bases, and 18 bases lay in between. This CDR3 spans 16 amino acids. The CDR3 protein is CASSPWAGGANQPQHF. The DNA of the CDR3 is TGTGCCAGCAGTCCTTGGGCGGGAGGGGCGAATCAGCCCCAGCATTTT. Combining the CDR3 with reference TRBV28 and TRBJ1-5 gives the whole variable domain DVKVTQSSRYLVKRTGEKVFLECVQDMDHENMFWYRQDPGLGLRLIYFSYDVKMKEKGDIPEGYSVSREKKERFSLILESASTNQTSMYLCASSPWAGGANQPQHFGDGTRLSIL.

This clonotype was detected ten times or more. The J gene is TRBJ1-1, the V gene TRBV20-1; D remains ambiguous. CDR3 length: 13 residues. Between the trimmed V and J ends, which lost 5 bases and 5 bases, there was a span of 15 bases. Looked up from germline, CDR1 is DFQATT and CDR2 is SNEGSKA (reference sequence). The CDR3 nucleotides read TGCAGTGCTCCCCACGGGTTAGGGACTGAAGCTTTCTTT. Translation gives CSAPHGLGTEAFF.

This clonotype was seen ten or more times. The rearrangement uses TRBV2 and TRBJ1-5; D unclear. Germline CDR1 and CDR2: SNHLY and FYNNEI. The CDR3 spans 16 residues. Between the trimmed V and J ends, which lost 3 bases and 1 base, there was a span of 13 bases. This CDR3 is CASSDWRLGSNQPQHF. The CDR3, as DNA: TGTGCCAGCAGTGATTGGCGATTAGGCAGCAATCAGCCCCAGCATTTT. The complete variable domain, with remaining parts taken from reference TRBV2 and TRBJ1-5, reads EPEVTQTPSHQVTQMGQEVILRCVPISNHLYFYWYRQILGQKVEFLVSFYNNEISEKSEIFDDQFSVERPDGSNFTLKIRSTKLEDSAMYFCASSDWRLGSNQPQHFGDGTRLSIL.

This clonotype was detected many times. The CDR3, as DNA: TGCGCCAGCAGCCTGCCTACGGGCCGGGACAGGGACACAGATACGCAGTATTTT. Its protein product is CASSLPTGRDRDTDTQYF. The rearrangement links TRBV5-1 to TRBJ2-3; 9 bases agree with TRBD1. Germline assignment: CDR1 SGHRS and CDR2 YFSETQ. V shed 4 bases, J shed 2 bases, and the junction held 14 bases outside the gene matches. CDR3 length equals 18 residues.